Listed here are 2 T cell receptor beta chains from one sample, sequenced in a study of blood T cell repertoires in COVID-19. Using immunoSEQ multiplex PCR, the repertoire was profiled, and TCRdb retains in-frame clones only, with some absent. Altogether some 150,000 clones are present, more than 65% being singletons, with the ten largest covering around 15%. Specimen: PBMCs or T cells enriched from blood (not recorded which). These receptors came from a man over 45 who had recovered from COVID-19.

The chain combines TRBV9 with TRBJ2-3, with TRBD1 matching over 11 bases. Germline CDR1 reads SGDLS; CDR2 reads YYNGEE. CDR3 size: 18 residues. The V and J ends lost 1 base and 3 bases, in that order; junction bases with no gene match: 10. The CDR3 bases are TGTGCCAGCAGCGTAACAGGACAGGGGGCTTCCGGGACAGATACGCAGTATTTT. It translates to CASSVTGQGASGTDTQYF.

This clone came up once. The genes are TRBV28 and TRBJ1-2; 9 bases are a match to TRBD1. This CDR3 contains 16 residues. The V segment lost 4 bases and the J segment 8 bases; nucleotides outside the gene matches: 14. Germline CDR1 MDHEN, CDR2 SYDVKM. The CDR3 region has the DNA TGTGCCAGCAGTTCGGTAGGACAGGGGCCGAGAAGGGGCTACACCTTC. Protein: CASSSVGQGPRRGYTF.